This is a list of T cell receptor beta chains from one sample in a study of breast tumors, draining lymph nodes, adjacent tissues. TCRdb re-analysed the multiplex PCR reads in MiXCR, keeping a single row per CDR3 protein. The data contain about 200,000 distinct CDR3 sequences, about 32% of them singletons. Sequencing input: axillary lymph node tissue. These receptors were collected from a female donor with breast cancer. Some clones in this sample may be carry-over from other donors' samples. Each CDR3 is given with its conserved first and last residue. A D gene is named only where the DNA matches it firmly. The size of a clone is reported for some rows only, either as once, few or many, or as a class for expanded clones.

size,D,J,V,CDR3,DNA
many,.,TRBJ2-5,TRBV10-3,CAISGSGDSFIQETQYF,TGTGCCATCAGTGGGTCGGGGGACAGCTTTATCCAAGAGACCCAGTACTTC
few,.,TRBJ1-5,TRBV6-8,CASSSGPGMIINQPQHF,TGTGCCAGCAGTAGCGGGCCTGGTATGATTATCAATCAGCCCCAGCATTTT
.,.,TRBJ1-5,TRBV6-2/TRBV6-3,CASSQEEYSNQPQHF,TGTGCCAGCAGTCAAGAGGAGTATAGCAATCAGCCCCAGCATTTT
.,TRBD1,TRBJ2-3,TRBV24-1,CATSDSGTGPWDTQYF,TGTGCCACCAGTGACTCAGGGACAGGACCGTGGGATACGCAGTATTTT
many,.,TRBJ1-5,TRBV9,CASSPTEGHQPQHF,TGTGCCAGCAGCCCAACGGAAGGTCATCAGCCCCAGCATTTT
many,TRBD1,TRBJ2-1,TRBV10-3,CAISEPTTGYGEQFF,TGTGCCATCAGTGAGCCTACGACAGGGTACGGTGAGCAGTTCTTC
few,TRBD2,TRBJ2-5,TRBV30,CAWSDSTSGGTQGQETQYF,TGTGCCTGGAGTGACTCGACTAGCGGGGGGACCCAGGGCCAAGAGACCCAGTACTTC
few,TRBD2,TRBJ2-1,TRBV3-1,CASSRSLAEGPDNEQFF,TGCGCCAGCAGCCGCTCCCTAGCGGAGGGGCCGGACAATGAGCAGTTCTTC
many,TRBD1,TRBJ2-1,TRBV2,CASTPGQGFFNEQFF,TGTGCCAGCACCCCTGGACAGGGGTTTTTTAATGAGCAGTTCTTC
many,.,TRBJ2-5,TRBV20-1,CSATPGSSGETQYF,TGCAGTGCTACCCCGGGCTCCTCTGGGGAGACCCAGTACTTC
many,TRBD1,TRBJ2-3,TRBV9,CASSAPLDRVADTQYF,TGTGCCAGCAGCGCCCCCCTGGACAGGGTGGCAGATACGCAGTATTTT
many,.,TRBJ2-7,TRBV18,CASSPPGDYEQYF,TGTGCCAGCTCACCACCCGGAGACTACGAGCAGTACTTC
many,.,TRBJ1-5,TRBV20-1,CSAIPPRGYSNQPQHF,TGCAGTGCTATCCCCCCCAGGGGCTATAGCAATCAGCCCCAGCATTTT
.,.,TRBJ1-4,TRBV15,CATSRDKGALNEKLFF,TGTGCCACCAGCAGAGATAAGGGTGCCCTTAATGAAAAACTGTTTTTT
.,.,TRBJ1-1,TRBV7-2,CASSLAGFSTEAFF,TGTGCCAGCAGCTTAGCAGGTTTTAGCACTGAAGCTTTCTTT
few,.,TRBJ1-2,TRBV25-1,CASSALQGSSNYGYTF,TGTGCCAGCAGTGCTCTCCAAGGTTCCAGTAACTATGGCTACACCTTC
.,TRBD1,TRBJ2-7,TRBV6-1,CASGPGGPYEQYF,TGTGCCAGTGGGCCAGGGGGCCCCTACGAGCAGTACTTC
many,.,TRBJ2-5,TRBV12-3/TRBV12-4,CASSLASRETQYF,TGTGCCAGCAGTTTAGCTTCGAGAGAGACCCAGTACTTC
.,TRBD1,TRBJ1-1,TRBV28,CASGSPGGASEAFF,TGTGCCAGCGGTTCCCCAGGGGGCGCCTCAGAAGCTTTCTTT
many,TRBD1,TRBJ2-5,TRBV6-1,CASSLQGAAWAQYF,TGTGCCAGCAGCTTACAGGGGGCCGCATGGGCCCAGTACTTC
many,TRBD2,TRBJ2-3,TRBV6-6,CAIRTSGRTDTQYF,TGTGCCATCCGGACTAGCGGGAGGACAGATACGCAGTATTTT
many,TRBD1,TRBJ1-4,TRBV20-1,CSAPGTGGDTEKLFF,TGCAGTGCTCCCGGTACAGGGGGGGATACGGAAAAACTGTTTTTT
many,.,TRBJ2-7,TRBV28,CASSPGGFSYEQYF,TGTGCCAGCAGTCCCGGCGGATTCTCCTACGAGCAGTACTTC
few,TRBD2,TRBJ2-7,TRBV6-5,CASSYPREGIYEQYF,TGTGCCAGCAGTTACCCCAGGGAGGGGATCTACGAGCAGTACTTC